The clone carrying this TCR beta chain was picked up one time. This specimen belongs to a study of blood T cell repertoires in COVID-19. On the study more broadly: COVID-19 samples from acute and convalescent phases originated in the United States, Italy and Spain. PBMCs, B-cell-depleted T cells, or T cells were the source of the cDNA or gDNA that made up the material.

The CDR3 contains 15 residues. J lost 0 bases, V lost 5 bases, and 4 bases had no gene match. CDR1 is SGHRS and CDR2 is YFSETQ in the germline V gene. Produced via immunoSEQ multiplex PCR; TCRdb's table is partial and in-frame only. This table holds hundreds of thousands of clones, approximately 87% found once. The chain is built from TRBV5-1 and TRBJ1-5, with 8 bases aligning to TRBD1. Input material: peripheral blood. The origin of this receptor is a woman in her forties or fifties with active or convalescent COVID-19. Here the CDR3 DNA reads TGCGCCAGCAGTAACGGGACAGGTAGCAATCAGCCCCAGCATTTT. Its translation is CASSNGTGSNQPQHF.